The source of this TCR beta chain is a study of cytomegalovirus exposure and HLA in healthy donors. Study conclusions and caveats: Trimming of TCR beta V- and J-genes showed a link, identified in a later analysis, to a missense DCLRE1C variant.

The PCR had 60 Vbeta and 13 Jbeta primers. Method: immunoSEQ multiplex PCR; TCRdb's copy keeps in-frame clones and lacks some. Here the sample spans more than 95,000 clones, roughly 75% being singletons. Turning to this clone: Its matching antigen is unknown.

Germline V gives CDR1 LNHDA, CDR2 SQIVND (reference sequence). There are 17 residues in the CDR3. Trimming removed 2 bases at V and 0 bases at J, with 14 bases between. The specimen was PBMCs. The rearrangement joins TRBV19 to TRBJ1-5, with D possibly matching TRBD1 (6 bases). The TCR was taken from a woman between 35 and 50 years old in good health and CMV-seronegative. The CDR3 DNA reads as TGTGCCAGTAGTATATACTCCAGGGGAGATAGCAATCAGCCCCAGCATTTT. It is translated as CASSIYSRGDSNQPQHF.